A single sample is the source of the 14 T cell receptor beta chains below, sequenced in a study of shared clonotypes between healthy human individuals. Sequencing was performed with immunoSEQ multiplex PCR; in TCRdb, only in-frame clones are kept and a portion is missing. The table includes about 1 million clones, 70% to 80% detected once. The sample was memory CD4+ T cells sorted from blood. The subset is: CD45RA-negative fraction. Every receptor here comes from a man aged 18 to 35 in good health.

This chain uses TRBV28 with TRBJ1-2; D possibly corresponds to TRBD1 (6 bases). Germline-derived CDR1 and CDR2 are MDHEN and SYDVKM. There are 12 residues in the CDR3. The V end was cut by 5 bases, the J end by 6 bases, with 10 bases between. The CDR3 protein is CASSSNRDGYTF. The CDR3 DNA reads as TGTGCCAGCAGTAGTAACAGGGATGGCTACACCTTC.

The chain uses TRBV10-1 and TRBJ1-2; D remains ambiguous. The germline CDR1 and CDR2 sequences are WNHNN and SYGVQD (reference sequence). CDR3 length: 14 residues. The ends were cut back, 2 bases at V and 8 bases at J, with 15 bases in the middle. CDR3 nucleotide sequence: TGCGCCAGCAGTGAGAGTCTGGGGATCGACGGCTACACCTTC. Protein: CASSESLGIDGYTF.

V is TRBV28 and J is TRBJ2-3, with TRBD2 matching over 12 bases. Losses at the gene ends were 5 bases for V and 2 bases for J; bases not matched to a gene: 5. CDR3 length: 16 residues. Germline V CDR1 and CDR2: MDHEN, SYDVKM. CDR3 amino acids: CASSLGLAGITDTQYF. CDR3 nucleotides: TGTGCCAGCAGTCTCGGACTAGCGGGGATCACAGATACGCAGTATTTT.

V is TRBV23-1 and J is TRBJ2-3; 10 nucleotides align to TRBD1. TRBV23-1 is noted as an ORF with a role that remains uncertain. The CDR3 loop spans 17 amino acids. The junction had 8 bases not matched to a gene; V was cut back by 3 bases and J by 2 bases. The CDR3 DNA follows: TGCGCCAGCAGTCAGGACGGGGACAGGGGTCCCACAGATACGCAGTATTTT. Translation gives CASSQDGDRGPTDTQYF.

The chain joins TRBV29-1 to TRBJ2-2; possibly TRBD2 for D (6 bases). Trimming took 7 bases from V and 0 from J, leaving 12 bases between them. The germline V gene has CDR1 SQVTM and CDR2 ANQGSEA. This CDR3 spans 14 amino acids. The CDR3 region has the DNA TGCAGCGGTGGGGGGTACGCGAACACCGGGGAGCTGTTTTTT. It yields the protein CSGGGYANTGELFF.

Remarks on this clone: The same CDR3 is also encoded by other DNA sequences in this sample. The chain couples TRBV11-2 to TRBJ2-7; D remains unclear. Germline CDR1 is SGHAT and CDR2 is FQNNGV. The CDR3 runs 11 residues. With 5 bases removed from V and 4 bases from J, the gap between germline ends came to 6 bases. The CDR3 protein is CASSPNYEQYF. The CDR3 nucleotides read TGTGCCAGCAGCCCCAATTACGAGCAGTACTTC.

This chain joins TRBV2 and TRBJ2-2; 11 bases map to TRBD2. Losses at the gene ends were 6 bases for V and 1 base for J; bases not matched to a gene: 19. The CDR3 is made up of 21 amino acids. Germline CDR1 reads SNHLY; CDR2 reads FYNNEI. CDR3 DNA sequence: TGTGCCAGCAGGGGGCCCACTCGATCGGGGACTAGCGGACTGAACACCGGGGAGCTGTTTTTT. Encoded protein: CASRGPTRSGTSGLNTGELFF.

CDR3 amino acids: CASSEWGVSSYEQYF. CDR3 in DNA: TGTGCCAGCAGTGAATGGGGGGTTAGCTCCTACGAGCAGTACTTC. V gene TRBV2 combines with J gene TRBJ2-7; D possibly corresponds to TRBD2 (6 bases). CDR1 and CDR2 from the germline V gene are SNHLY and FYNNEI. Trimming removed 2 bases from V and 0 bases from J, with 11 bases in between. The CDR3 has 15 residues.

The chain couples TRBV30 to TRBJ1-1, with a tentative D call TRBD1 (6 bases). In germline, CDR1 is GTSNPN, CDR2 SVGIG (reference sequence). V was clipped by 1 base and J by 1 base, with 19 bases between them. The CDR3 covers 17 residues. The CDR3 nucleotides read TGTGCCTGGAGTGGACTCCCGACAGGCCCATGGAACACTGAAGCTTTCTTT. It is translated as CAWSGLPTGPWNTEAFF.

The chain combines TRBV12-5 with TRBJ2-7; D is unresolved. There are 16 residues in the CDR3. Germline lookup yields CDR1 LGHNT and CDR2 FRNRAP. V was trimmed by 1 base and J by 4 bases, leaving 17 bases between them. CDR3 loop: CASGLDPTGPWYEQYF. The CDR3, as DNA: TGTGCTAGTGGTTTGGACCCCACCGGGCCTTGGTACGAGCAGTACTTC.

The chain is built from TRBV7-9 and TRBJ2-2; 8 nucleotides line up with TRBD2. V shed 3 bases and J 5 bases; nucleotides not matched to a gene: 5. CDR1 and CDR2 from the germline V gene are SEHNR and FQNEAQ (reference sequence). This CDR3 spans 15 amino acids. CDR3: CASSFRASGTGELFF. In DNA, the CDR3 is TGTGCCAGCAGCTTTAGAGCTAGCGGGACCGGGGAGCTGTTTTTT.

This chain connects TRBV30 to TRBJ1-1, with 7 bases matching TRBD1. Germline-derived CDR1 and CDR2 are GTSNPN and SVGIG (reference sequence). The CDR3 consists of 12 residues. CDR3 DNA: TGTGGGGGTGGTAGGGGGCAAACTGAAGCTTTCTTT. Its protein is CGGGRGQTEAFF.

This rearrangement joins TRBV7-6 to TRBJ2-7, with no clear D. Germline CDR1 reads SGHVS; CDR2 reads FNYEAQ. Deletions cut 2 bases from V and 5 bases from J, with 7 bases between. CDR3 size: 12 residues. In DNA, the CDR3 is TGTGCCAGCAGCTTATTCGTGGACGAGCAGTACTTC. It codes for CASSLFVDEQYF.

CDR3 DNA: TGCGCCAGCAGCGCCGGGACTAGCATTTTAATTGAGCAGTTCTTC. Its protein is CASSAGTSILIEQFF. The chain joins TRBV4-3 to TRBJ2-1; TRBD2 agrees at 9 bases. The CDR3 runs 15 residues. V shed 5 bases and J 9 bases; nucleotides not matched to a gene: 11. Germline V gene sequence: CDR1 LGHNA, CDR2 YSLEER.